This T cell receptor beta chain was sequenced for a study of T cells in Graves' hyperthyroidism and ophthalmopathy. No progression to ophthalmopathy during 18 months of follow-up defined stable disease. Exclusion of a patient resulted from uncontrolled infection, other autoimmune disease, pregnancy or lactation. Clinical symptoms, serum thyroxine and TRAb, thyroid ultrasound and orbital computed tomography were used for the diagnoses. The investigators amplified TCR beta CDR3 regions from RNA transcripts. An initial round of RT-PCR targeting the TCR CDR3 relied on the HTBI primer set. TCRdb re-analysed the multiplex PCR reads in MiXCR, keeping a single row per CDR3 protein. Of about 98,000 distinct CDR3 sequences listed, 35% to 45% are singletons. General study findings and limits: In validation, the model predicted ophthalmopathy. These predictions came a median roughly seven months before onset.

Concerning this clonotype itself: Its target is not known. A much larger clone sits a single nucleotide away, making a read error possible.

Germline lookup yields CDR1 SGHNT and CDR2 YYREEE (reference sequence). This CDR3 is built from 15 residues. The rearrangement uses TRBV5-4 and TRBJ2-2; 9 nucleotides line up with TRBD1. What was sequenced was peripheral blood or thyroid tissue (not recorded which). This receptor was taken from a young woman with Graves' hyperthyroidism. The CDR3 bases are TGTGCCAGCAGCCTAGGGGGGACAGGGACCGGGGAGCTGCTTTTT. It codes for CASSLGGTGTGELLF.